This T cell receptor (beta chain) emerged from a study of cytomegalovirus exposure and HLA in healthy donors (dated by TCRdb to 2016 to 2017). The study in broad terms: An earlier analysis of some 600 of the donors reported over 250 Gb of sequence data and 90 million to 120 million unique TCR beta sequences obtained from some 200 million T cells. Five DR-DQ haplotypes were handled as single units for association and clustering because linkage in the cohort was strong. The genetic ancestry cluster associated with self-reported Caucasian donors included roughly four fifths of the 398 genotyped donors. A later genetic analysis used genome-wide SNP genotypes for about three fifths of the 666 donors, treating that subset as a discovery cohort. Typing coverage differed by locus: A, B, C, DRB1 and DQB1 were typed in about 620-640 donors, DQA1 in about 500, DPA1 in some 570, and DPB1 in just under 490. Around 320 gigabases of sequencing data and tens of millions of unique TCR sequences were included in an early release covering roughly 700 HLA-typed donors. Across under 500 genotyped donors of the cohort, an average of approximately 200,000 unique TCR beta nucleotide sequences per donor were sequenced, and about a sixth of those sequences were non-productive. The study aimed to test whether cataloging public T cell receptors could reveal signatures of past pathogen exposure. The study combined high-throughput TCR immunosequencing, statistical association of individual TCRs with disease status, and machine learning to predict cytomegalovirus infection status. Rather than drawing on any new phenotypic data, the later analysis identified candidate immune exposures from TCR beta sequences and the way those sequences occurred across donors. Every discovery cohort repertoire had been produced on one sequencing platform. Donor age, sex, ethnicity and CMV serostatus were collected together with the repertoire data. The study profiled the T cell repertoires of 550 to 700 subjects by immunosequencing and related them to cytomegalovirus serostatus. HLA typing covered class I and class II loci at four-digit resolution. A later analysis re-examined previously published TCR beta repertoires from about 700 donors and added high-resolution HLA genotyping to investigate patterns of TCR occurrence. In addition to the first cohort of about 650 subjects, a separate validation cohort of under 150 different subjects was used. In an earlier analysis of roughly 540 of the donors, high-throughput TCR beta sequencing was used to judge whether each TCR beta V gene segment behaved as functional or pseudogenic.

Including the terminal cysteine and phenylalanine, the CDR3 comprises 12 residues. Only the CDR3 DNA stays, 36 bases, in frame from base 1. Trimming costs V 2 bases and J 2 bases, and their ends lie 6 bases apart. CDR1 and CDR2, looked up from the germline V gene (reference sequence), are GTSNPN and SVGIG. Remarks on this clone: Its antigen is still unknown. No qualities accompany the bases; no much larger clone lies one base away.

The cohort was made up of 650 to 700 healthy bone marrow donors. At the time of sampling, all cohort members were nominally healthy, though unrecorded immune exposures were likely present. The donor tested CMV seronegative and was one of the 352 seronegative cohort members. A peripheral blood sample was collected from each donor, and TCR beta sequencing was performed on peripheral blood mononuclear cells. The Qiagen DNeasy Blood Extraction Kit was used to extract genomic DNA from the blood cell samples. The paper as a whole reports these results and caveats: In an earlier analysis of approximately 590 of the donors, most TCR beta V segments appeared in productive rearrangements about 87% or about 30% of the time, broadly matching IMGT annotations. The sequencing pipeline was judged likely to have produced a cluster of highly shared sequence variants as a technical artifact. In a later analysis, HLA-associated TCR beta chains showed more clonal expansion and lower generation probabilities than non-associated chains that were equally common. A later analysis found that TCR association rates varied across HLA loci, with DRB1 alleles showing the most associated TCRs and HLA-C alleles the fewest. In a later analysis, several top co-occurrence clusters were reported to appear linked to parvovirus B19, influenza, CMV and Epstein-Barr virus. A further reported finding was that TCR beta sequences accurately predicted the HLA-A and HLA-B alleles for most subjects in the first cohort. The study gave a list of 150 to 200 TCR beta chains associated with cytomegalovirus. According to a later genetic analysis, donors in an Asian-associated ancestry cluster had fewer N-insertions in productive TCRs than the roughly 700-donor mean. While some public TCRs were present in many individuals, most TCR sequences turned up only very rarely across donors. Most CMV-associated TCR beta chains appeared to be HLA-restricted in a later analysis, and the HLA associations seemed to be driven largely by CMV exposure. Because some donors lacked HLA typing at each locus, the association tests relied only on the typed subset. Presence/absence analyses assumed roughly uniform sequencing depth across donors, an assumption that may not hold. Only TCR beta chains were sequenced in this cohort, and the absence of alpha or paired-chain data limited detectable features. An association between a missense DCLRE1C variant and V-gene and J-gene trimming of TCR beta chains was found in a later genetic analysis and replicated in an independent cohort. When HLA alleles, especially DR and DQ, strongly co-occurred, attributing TCR associations to individual alleles was difficult. In vitro tests confirmed that a few of the cytomegalovirus-associated TCR beta chains recognize cytomegalovirus antigens. A later analysis associated some 17,000 TCR beta sequences with specific HLA alleles at a false discovery rate of 0.05. CMV serostatus was the only immune exposure information available for the cohort. Some IMGT-functional V segments, including TRBV6-2 and TRBV6-3, could not be distinguished by the 87-base-pair reads and were therefore excluded. The authors suggested that the approach could potentially be extended to other disease states and immunological phenotypes. The classifier was reported to diagnose cytomegalovirus status with high specificity and sensitivity in both the original cohort and the validation cohort. The earlier analysis of nearly 600 of the donors excluded approximately 15 rarely observed V segments, including chromosome 9 orphons, because counts were too low. Linkage disequilibrium might explain the correlated functional status among segregating V segments, but an unknown experimental factor could not be ruled out.

The library was generated by the immunoSEQ multiplex PCR assay. A mixture of 60 forward primers for TCR Vbeta segments and 13 reverse primers for TCR Jbeta segments was used in the multiplex PCR. A multiplex PCR assay on genomic DNA amplified the CDR3 region of rearranged TCR beta genes. The amplified TCR beta libraries were sequenced on the Illumina HiSeq System as 87-base-pair reads. Processing in the source paper ran as follows. Across the 600 to 700 repertoires, a later analysis counted tens of millions of unique TCR beta chains, approximately 12 million of which were shared by at least two donors. Raw reads were error-corrected and collapsed into unique sequences by a nearest-neighbor algorithm in which closely related sequences were merged to remove PCR and sequencing errors. To assign V, D and J gene segments, CDR3 sequences were aligned to IMGT reference sequences. For a sequence to be retained, at least a six-nucleotide match to both a V gene segment and a J gene segment was required. A rearrangement counted as productive if the CDR3 had no stop codons and remained in frame with V and J, and every other rearrangement counted as non-productive. CDR3 was defined by IMGT convention, running from the second conserved V-encoded cysteine to the conserved J-encoded phenylalanine. The earlier analysis of about 590 of the donors excluded sequences that lacked an unambiguous match to a single V gene segment. In an earlier analysis of 450 to 750 of the donors, a V segment was called functional when productive rearrangements were above 56.7%, and segregating when the standard deviation between donors exceeded 5%. To diagnose cytomegalovirus status from the catalog of TCR beta chain sequences, a statistical classification framework was built. A later analysis assigned V and J genes by comparing TCR nucleotide sequences with IMGT/GENE-DB human TR gene sequences. In a later analysis, CDR3 sequences and most-parsimonious VDJ recombination scenarios were assigned using the TCRdist pipeline. In a later analysis, each TCR beta chain was defined by its CDR3 amino acid sequence together with its V-gene family, and reads without a unique V-gene family were excluded. To address suspected cross-contamination and a sequencing artifact, a later analysis removed roughly 640 highly shared, low-generation-probability nucleotide sequences. For each public chain, a later analysis derived a clonal expansion index from normalized ranks of inferred template counts within each repertoire. Generation probabilities in a later analysis came from a VDJ recombination model fitted to out-of-frame rearrangements, and those results were checked against IGoR. In a later analysis, hypergeometric tests were used to score TCR-TCR, TCR-HLA and TCR-CMV co-occurrence, with a repertoire-size bias correction applied to TCR pairs. In a later analysis, false discovery rates were estimated by permuting HLA or CMV assignments 20 times. In a later analysis, co-occurring TCRs were grouped using DBSCAN, and TCRdist sequence similarity was added for clustering within HLA-allele-positive subsets. Co-occurrence clustering excluded repertoires with fewer than 30,000 or more than 120,000 public chains, plus five with anomalous nucleotide sharing. TCRdb mirrors the immuneACCESS table, restricted to in-frame sequences. Some clones are absent from its copies; in checked studies, under half trace to an unresolved V gene, and the reason for the others is unknown. V, J and clone size are taken as reported in that table, and D and trimming were inferred from the DNA itself. The sample includes more than 200,000 clones, with over 75% observed a single time. Together, the top ten hold around 1.9% of the sample.

Sequences were obtained from PBMCs. Here the chain combines TRBV30 and TRBJ1-2; no D gene is confidently identified. The receptor comes from a male donor in good health and CMV-seronegative. The DNA reads TGTGCCTGGAGTAGAGAAAACTATGGCTACACCTTC. Translated, it reads CAWSRENYGYTF.